The clone carrying this T cell receptor beta chain was observed once. Its antigen is not known. The protocol was immunoSEQ multiplex PCR, while the TCRdb copy is restricted to in-frame clones and leaves out a portion. The top ten clones hold more than 5.5% of a sample with around 100,000 clones, over 70% of them seen once. This record belongs to a study of identifying expanded T cells in peripheral blood. Germline CDR1 LNHDA, CDR2 SQIVND (reference sequence). The ends were cut back, 7 bases at V and 2 bases at J, with 9 bases in the middle. This CDR3 contains 13 residues. During the collection period, no donor immune events like infections were recorded. Study-wide results and caveats: Roughly two-week clone count variance significantly increased as total template count grew. Differentially abundant clones: around 1.1 between replicates, 15 to 17 at around 15 days, 19 to 20 at four.

Sequenced input: blood. The gene calls are TRBV19 and TRBJ2-1, with TRBD1 as a possible D gene (5 bases). The receptor was derived from a person aged 18 to 75 in good health. CDR3: CASTGHTYNEQFF. The CDR3 nucleotides are TGTGCCAGTACTGGACATACCTACAATGAGCAGTTCTTC.